These T cell receptor beta chains were read from a single sample in a study of cytomegalovirus exposure and HLA in healthy donors. Profiled with immunoSEQ multiplex PCR; TCRdb holds only in-frame clones, not every one. The table has some 170,000 clones, roughly four fifths seen once; the top ten hold roughly a tenth. The sample taken for sequencing was PBMCs. The receptors were sampled from a man aged 45-65 years in good health and CMV-seropositive. Each CDR3 is given with its conserved first and last residue. Each record gives: J gene, D gene, V gene, clone size, CDR3 protein, CDR3 DNA. D genes are given only for firm matches. Clone size is not always given. Where it is, it says once, few, many or a class for expanded clones.

J: TRBJ2-7; D: TRBD1; V: TRBV5-1; size: NA; CDR3: CASSPSGRTGLPYEQYF; DNA: TGCGCCAGCAGTCCTTCGGGACGGACAGGGTTACCATACGAGCAGTACTTC
J: TRBJ2-5; D: TRBD1; V: TRBV5-1; size: NA; CDR3: CASSLWTGGETQYF; DNA: TGCGCCAGCAGCTTATGGACAGGGGGTGAGACCCAGTACTTC
J: TRBJ1-2; D: NA; V: TRBV28; size: NA; CDR3: CASTAGQVYGYTF; DNA: TGTGCCAGCACGGCGGGGCAGGTCTATGGCTACACCTTC
J: TRBJ2-4; D: NA; V: TRBV10-1; size: NA; CDR3: CASSCLRGAKNIQYF; DNA: TGCGCCAGCAGCTGCTTAAGGGGGGCCAAAAACATTCAGTACTTC
J: TRBJ2-4; D: NA; V: TRBV7-9; size: NA; CDR3: CASSLGRDTTGLAKNIQYF; DNA: TGTGCCAGCAGCTTAGGTCGGGACACAACGGGGCTAGCCAAAAACATTCAGTACTTC
J: TRBJ1-1; D: TRBD1; V: TRBV6-5; size: once; CDR3: CASSLTYRGTEAFF; DNA: TGTGCCAGCAGCCTCACCTACAGGGGAACTGAAGCTTTCTTT
J: TRBJ2-1; D: TRBD2; V: TRBV6-1; size: NA; CDR3: CASSGVSGGAEQFF; DNA: TGTGCCAGCAGTGGGGTTAGCGGGGGGGCTGAGCAGTTCTTC
J: TRBJ1-1; D: TRBD1; V: TRBV19; size: NA; CDR3: CASSPLGQGDTEAFF; DNA: TGTGCCAGTAGCCCACTAGGACAGGGGGACACTGAAGCTTTCTTT
J: TRBJ2-6; D: TRBD1; V: TRBV30; size: few; CDR3: CAWQGAGANVLTF; DNA: TGTGCCTGGCAGGGGGCTGGGGCCAACGTCCTGACTTTC
J: TRBJ1-6; D: TRBD1; V: TRBV28; size: NA; CDR3: CASSFGTGNSPLHF; DNA: TGTGCCAGCAGTTTTGGGACAGGGAATTCACCCCTCCACTTT
J: TRBJ2-7; D: TRBD2; V: TRBV5-5; size: NA; CDR3: CASSLSLAGGQATSYEQYF; DNA: TGTGCCAGCAGCTTGAGCCTAGCGGGAGGCCAGGCTACTTCCTACGAGCAGTACTTC
J: TRBJ2-7; D: TRBD2; V: TRBV27; size: NA; CDR3: CASSFLTSGTSGEQYF; DNA: TGTGCCAGCAGTTTTTTAACTAGCGGGACCTCGGGCGAGCAGTACTTC
J: TRBJ1-5; D: NA; V: TRBV19; size: NA; CDR3: CATTPRQNQPQHF; DNA: TGTGCCACCACGCCGAGACAGAATCAGCCCCAGCATTTT
J: TRBJ2-7; D: TRBD2; V: TRBV7-2; size: NA; CDR3: CASSYTSGVKDEQYF; DNA: TGTGCCAGCAGCTACACTAGCGGGGTTAAGGACGAGCAGTACTTC
J: TRBJ2-7; D: NA; V: TRBV7-2; size: NA; CDR3: CASSLRQSSYEQYF; DNA: TGTGCCAGCAGCTTAAGACAGAGCTCCTACGAGCAGTACTTC
J: TRBJ1-3; D: TRBD1; V: TRBV5-5; size: NA; CDR3: CASSLAGGSGNTIYF; DNA: TGTGCCAGCAGCTTGGCAGGGGGCTCTGGAAACACCATATATTTT
J: TRBJ1-1; D: NA; V: TRBV28; size: NA; CDR3: CASIRRGNTEAFF; DNA: TGTGCCAGCATCAGAAGGGGGAACACTGAAGCTTTCTTT
J: TRBJ2-1; D: NA; V: TRBV6-6; size: NA; CDR3: CASSYGGEQFF; DNA: TGTGCCAGCAGTTACGGGGGGGAGCAGTTCTTC
J: TRBJ1-6; D: TRBD1; V: TRBV7-3; size: NA; CDR3: CASSPGQGFGSPLHF; DNA: TGTGCCAGCAGCCCAGGACAGGGTTTTGGTTCACCCCTCCACTTT
J: TRBJ1-1; D: NA; V: TRBV19; size: NA; CDR3: CASSKGVTGNTEAFF; DNA: TGTGCCAGTTCCAAGGGGGTCACAGGGAACACTGAAGCTTTCTTT
J: TRBJ2-3; D: NA; V: TRBV6-5; size: NA; CDR3: CASRESTDTQYF; DNA: TGTGCCAGCAGGGAGAGCACAGATACGCAGTATTTT
J: TRBJ2-7; D: TRBD2; V: TRBV4-2; size: few; CDR3: CASSQVIAGGPGEQYF; DNA: TGTGCCAGCAGCCAGGTTATAGCGGGGGGGCCGGGAGAGCAGTACTTC
J: TRBJ1-1; D: NA; V: TRBV28; size: few; CDR3: CATSSGGWTEAFF; DNA: TGTGCCACCAGCTCGGGCGGGTGGACTGAAGCTTTCTTT
J: TRBJ2-3; D: TRBD2; V: TRBV5-6; size: NA; CDR3: CASSLWTSGTDTQYF; DNA: TGTGCCAGCAGCCTATGGACTAGCGGAACAGATACGCAGTATTTT
J: TRBJ2-3; D: TRBD2; V: TRBV4-3; size: NA; CDR3: CASSQDPQVRGGKGDTQYF; DNA: TGCGCCAGCAGCCAAGACCCCCAGGTGCGCGGGGGGAAGGGAGATACGCAGTATTTT
J: TRBJ1-2; D: TRBD1; V: TRBV28; size: NA; CDR3: CASSFPPTGDGYTF; DNA: TGTGCCAGCAGCTTCCCCCCGACAGGGGATGGCTACACCTTC
J: TRBJ1-5; D: NA; V: TRBV11-3; size: NA; CDR3: CASSLDGGNQPQHF; DNA: TGTGCCAGCAGCTTAGATGGAGGGAATCAGCCCCAGCATTTT
J: TRBJ2-4; D: TRBD1; V: TRBV19; size: NA; CDR3: CASSPRTGGGLIQYF; DNA: TGTGCCAGTAGTCCCCGGACAGGGGGTGGGCTAATTCAGTACTTC
J: TRBJ1-2; D: TRBD1; V: TRBV7-6; size: NA; CDR3: CASSSPGQGTGGYTF; DNA: TGTGCCAGCAGCTCACCGGGACAGGGAACGGGTGGCTACACCTTC
J: TRBJ2-3; D: TRBD2; V: TRBV9; size: NA; CDR3: CASSVGGSGGSDTQYF; DNA: TGTGCCAGCAGCGTAGGGGGTAGCGGGGGGTCCGATACGCAGTATTTT
J: TRBJ2-6; D: TRBD2; V: TRBV6-5; size: NA; CDR3: CASTNPGGGANVLTF; DNA: TGTGCCAGCACCAATCCGGGGGGTGGGGCCAACGTCCTGACTTTC